The 18 T cell receptor beta chains below come from one sample, sequenced in a study of blood T cell repertoires in COVID-19. Clones were read by immunoSEQ multiplex PCR, and TCRdb kept only the in-frame ones, dropping some. The sample includes about 74,000 clones, 91% of them seen just once. The sample was peripheral blood. The receptors were gathered from a woman between 55 and 75 years old with active COVID-19.

This clone was recorded only once. The chain joins TRBV6-5 to TRBJ2-7, with D perhaps TRBD2 (5 bases). The germline CDR1 and CDR2 sequences are MNHEY and SVGAGI. The CDR3 spans 14 residues. Trimming cost V 2 bases and J 6 bases, with 14 bases left between them. The CDR3 is CASSYHGGNTEQYF. The CDR3 DNA follows: TGTGCCAGCAGTTACCACGGAGGAAACACCGAGCAGTACTTC.

The chain combines TRBV18 with TRBJ2-6; D not certain. CDR3 length: 15 amino acids. Germline values: CDR1 KGHSH, CDR2 LQKENI. Deletions cut 1 base from V and 0 bases from J, with 4 bases between. The CDR3 nucleotides read TGTGCCAGCTCACCACGGGCCTCTGGGGCCAACGTCCTGACTTTC. This sequence encodes CASSPRASGANVLTF.

The chain employs TRBV24-1 and TRBJ1-1; D unclear. V shed 10 bases and J shed 11 bases, with 19 bases lying between them. Germline V gene data show CDR1 as KGHDR and CDR2 as SFDVKD. The CDR3 totals 12 residues. The DNA for the CDR3 is TGTGCCACGTCCCTGGTGGGAGTAGGGGCTTTCTTT. Its protein product is CATSLVGVGAFF.

The chain employs TRBV6-6 and TRBJ1-4; TRBD1 matches at 9 bases. After removal of 6 bases from V and 7 bases from J, the junction contained 6 bases not matched to a gene. CDR3 length: 14 residues. The germline V gene has CDR1 MNHNY and CDR2 SVGAGI (reference sequence). The CDR3 DNA sequence: TGTGCCAGCAGCCGACAGGGGGGAGGTGAAAAACTGTTTTTT. It encodes CASSRQGGGEKLFF.

This clone was seen once. The chain is built from TRBV3-1 (or the pseudogene TRBV3-2) and TRBJ2-5; TRBD1 matches 12 bases. Per the germline V gene, CDR1 is LGHDT and CDR2 is YNNKEL (reference sequence). The V segment lost 11 bases and the J segment 4 bases; nucleotides outside the gene matches: 8. The CDR3 is 14 amino acids. CDR3 sequence (DNA): TGTGCCGCAAGGAAGGGACAGGGGGCAGAGACCCAGTACTTC. Protein sequence: CAARKGQGAETQYF.

The V gene is TRBV6-5, the J gene TRBJ2-2; the D is unclear. Germline CDR1 and CDR2: MNHEY and SVGAGI. With 7 bases removed from V and 2 bases from J, the gap between germline ends came to 8 bases. The CDR3 totals 13 residues. CDR3 sequence reads: CASIPSNTGELFF. DNA for the CDR3: TGTGCCAGCATTCCTAGTAACACCGGGGAGCTGTTTTTT.

The V and J genes are TRBV5-1 and TRBJ1-1; no definite D call. CDR1 is SGHRS and CDR2 is YFSETQ in the germline V gene. There are 15 residues in the CDR3. V shed 0 bases and J shed 5 bases, with 14 bases lying between them. CDR3 loop: CASSLEGLGSTEAFF. CDR3 nucleotide sequence: TGCGCCAGCAGCTTGGAAGGGCTTGGGAGTACTGAAGCTTTCTTT.

This chain links TRBV30 with TRBJ2-3; D uncertain. From germline, CDR1 is GTSNPN and CDR2 SVGIG (reference sequence). The CDR3 consists of 15 residues. With 0 bases removed from V and 0 bases from J, the gap between germline ends came to 10 bases. CDR3 coding DNA: TGTGCCTGGAGTGTTAAAGCGACTAGCACAGATACGCAGTATTTT. As protein: CAWSVKATSTDTQYF.

The chain links TRBV19 to TRBJ1-2; 9 bases are shared with TRBD1. Germline CDR1 LNHDA, CDR2 SQIVND (reference sequence). The CDR3 covers 14 residues. With 9 bases clipped from V and 7 bases from J, the junction kept 12 bases outside the gene matches. Here the CDR3 reads CASHPGDRVTGYTF. The CDR3, as DNA: TGTGCCAGCCATCCGGGGGACAGGGTTACTGGCTACACCTTC.

The J gene is TRBJ2-7, the V gene TRBV7-9; tentatively, D is TRBD2 (7 bases). The CDR3 has 14 residues. The ends were cut back, 6 bases at V and 3 bases at J, with 15 bases in the middle. Germline CDR1 and CDR2: SEHNR and FQNEAQ (reference sequence). This chain's CDR3 is CASSWGGGDYEQYF. The CDR3 region has the DNA TGTGCCAGCAGTTGGGGAGGGGGAGACTACGAGCAGTACTTC.

V is TRBV6-6 and J is TRBJ2-7; no clear D gene. Looked up from germline, CDR1 is MNHNY and CDR2 is SVGAGI (reference sequence). The CDR3 loop spans 11 amino acids. V lost 2 bases and J lost 6, with 5 bases in between. The CDR3 spells CASSYEFEQYF. CDR3 bases: TGTGCCAGCAGTTACGAGTTCGAGCAGTACTTC.

The gene calls are TRBV10-2 and TRBJ2-1; 11 nucleotides line up with TRBD2. Per germline, CDR1 WSHSY and CDR2 SAAADI. The CDR3 loop spans 16 amino acids. V lost 8 bases, J lost 5 bases, and 11 bases stayed unmatched. The DNA for the CDR3 is TGCGCCAGCCGGCTAGCGGGAGGTGGGGGGGACAATGAGCAGTTCTTC. As protein: CASRLAGGGGDNEQFF.

This chain links TRBV12-3 or TRBV12-4 with TRBJ1-5; TRBD1 aligns across 7 bases. Germline trimming cut 6 bases from V and 6 bases from J; bases unmatched to any gene: 5. CDR3 length equals 13 residues. The CDR3 DNA is TGTGCCAGCAGAGAAGGGGGCGGTCAGCCCCAGCATTTT. Translation gives CASREGGGQPQHF.

The gene calls are TRBV7-9 and TRBJ2-1; D gene uncertain. CDR3 length equals 14 residues. The V end lost 5 bases, the J end lost 0 bases, and 8 bases lay between the germline ends. The germline CDR1 and CDR2 sequences are SEHNR and FQNEAQ (reference sequence). The CDR3 DNA reads as TGTGCCAGCAGCCCCCCCGGCTCCTACAATGAGCAGTTCTTC. Translating it yields CASSPPGSYNEQFF.

The chain employs TRBV5-8 and TRBJ1-4; 7 nucleotides align to TRBD1. The ends lost 2 bases at V and 5 bases at J; junction bases unmatched: 9. This CDR3 has 16 residues. Germline loops: CDR1 SGHTS, CDR2 YDEGEE. CDR3 sequence reads: CASSFGWGQLNEKLFF. The CDR3 DNA reads as TGTGCCAGCAGCTTCGGGTGGGGACAGCTAAATGAAAAACTGTTTTTT.

V and J are TRBV5-4 and TRBJ2-2; D is unresolved. The germline V and J ends were trimmed by 0 bases and 0 bases, with 6 bases remaining between them. This CDR3 comprises 15 residues. The germline gives CDR1 SGHNT, CDR2 YYREEE (reference sequence). The CDR3 spells CASSLVDTNTGELFF. CDR3 bases: TGTGCCAGCAGCTTGGTAGACACGAACACCGGGGAGCTGTTTTTT. Supplemented by reference TRBV5-4 and TRBJ2-2, the full variable domain reads ETGVTQSPTHLIKTRGQQVTLRCSSQSGHNTVSWYQQALGQGPQFIFQYYREEENGRGNFPPRFSGLQFPNYSSELNVNALELDDSALYLCASSLVDTNTGELFFGEGSRLTVL.

The V call is TRBV5-1, the J call TRBJ2-7, with TRBD2 as a possible D gene (6 bases). The germline V gene encodes CDR1 SGHRS and CDR2 YFSETQ. V lost 4 bases and J 0 bases, leaving 14 bases between the germline ends. CDR3 size: 15 residues. The CDR3 here is CASSKGTVDSYEQYF. For the CDR3, the DNA is TGCGCCAGCAGCAAGGGGACTGTCGACTCCTACGAGCAGTACTTC. Combining the CDR3 with reference TRBV5-1 and TRBJ2-7 gives the whole variable domain KAGVTQTPRYLIKTRGQQVTLSCSPISGHRSVSWYQQTPGQGLQFLFEYFSETQRNKGNFPGRFSGRQFSNSRSEMNVSTLELGDSALYLCASSKGTVDSYEQYFGPGTRLTVT.

The chain uses TRBV28 and TRBJ2-7; TRBD1 is a possible D gene (7 bases). Trimming cost V 3 bases and J 6 bases, with 21 bases left between them. The CDR3 spans 16 residues. The germline V gene has CDR1 MDHEN and CDR2 SYDVKM. The CDR3 DNA reads TGTGCCAGCAGTTTCGCGGGACAGCCGTATATCGGCGAGCAGTACTTC. It is translated as CASSFAGQPYIGEQYF.